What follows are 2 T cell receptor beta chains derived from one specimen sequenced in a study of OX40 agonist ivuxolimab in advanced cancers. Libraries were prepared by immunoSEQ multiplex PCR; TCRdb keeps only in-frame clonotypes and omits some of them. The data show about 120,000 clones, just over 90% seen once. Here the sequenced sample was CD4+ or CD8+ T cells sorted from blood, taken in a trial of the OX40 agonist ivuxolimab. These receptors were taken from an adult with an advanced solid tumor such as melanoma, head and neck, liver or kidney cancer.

This CDR3 is CASSQTAGATDTQYF. The CDR3 nucleotides read TGCGCCAGCAGCCAAACAGCGGGGGCCACAGATACGCAGTATTTT. The chain employs TRBV4-1 and TRBJ2-3; 8 positions agree with TRBD2. Germline CDR1 reads MGHRA; CDR2 reads YSYEKL. The CDR3 has 15 amino acids. Germline trimming cut 2 bases from V and 2 bases from J; bases unmatched to any gene: 3.

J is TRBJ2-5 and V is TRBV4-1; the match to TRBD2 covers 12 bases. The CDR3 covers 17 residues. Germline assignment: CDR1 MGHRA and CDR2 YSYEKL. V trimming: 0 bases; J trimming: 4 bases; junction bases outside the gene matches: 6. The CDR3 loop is CASSQDASGGVRETQYF. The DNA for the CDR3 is TGCGCCAGCAGCCAAGATGCTAGCGGGGGGGTGCGAGAGACCCAGTACTTC.